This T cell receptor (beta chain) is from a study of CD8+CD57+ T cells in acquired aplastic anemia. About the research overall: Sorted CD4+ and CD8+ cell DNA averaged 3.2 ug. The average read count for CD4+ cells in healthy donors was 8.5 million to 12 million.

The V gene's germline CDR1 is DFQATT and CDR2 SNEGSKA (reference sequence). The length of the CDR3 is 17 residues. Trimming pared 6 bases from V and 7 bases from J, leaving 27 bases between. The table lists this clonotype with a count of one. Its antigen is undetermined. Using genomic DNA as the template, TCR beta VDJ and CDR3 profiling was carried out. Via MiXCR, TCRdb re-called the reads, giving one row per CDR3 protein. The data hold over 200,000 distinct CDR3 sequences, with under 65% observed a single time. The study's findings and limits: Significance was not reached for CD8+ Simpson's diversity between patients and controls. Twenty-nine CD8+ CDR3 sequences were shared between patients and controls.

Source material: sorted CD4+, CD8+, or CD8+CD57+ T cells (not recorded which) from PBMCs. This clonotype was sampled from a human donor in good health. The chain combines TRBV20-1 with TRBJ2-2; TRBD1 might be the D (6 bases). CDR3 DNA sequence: TGCAGTGCCCGCTCCTTGAAAGACAGGAGGAAAGGCGGGGAGCTGTTTTTT. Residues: CSARSLKDRRKGGELFF.